One T cell receptor beta chain is described in this entry. What it binds is not known. Six replicates per PBMC sample, mostly from 480 ng of genomic DNA. Clones were sequenced by immunoSEQ multiplex PCR, and TCRdb holds only the in-frame ones, with some missing. Of fewer than 90,000 clones listed, under 85% were seen once; the top ten hold 2.5% to 4%. This sample is part of a study of neoadjuvant anti-PD-1 for oral cavity cancer. Study-wide background: Most patients had three to four biweekly doses of 3 mg/kg nivolumab before resection. The study's findings and limits: Non-responders to neoadjuvant nivolumab had significantly more clonal PBMC T cells than responders. Pretreatment Treg/Th17 ratio correlated inversely with post-treatment tumor clonality.

V shed 4 bases, J shed 5 bases, and the junction held 5 bases outside the gene matches. Germline V gives CDR1 SGHVS, CDR2 FNYEAQ. This CDR3 is built from 14 residues. This receptor was obtained from a person aged 40 to 85 with oral cavity squamous cell carcinoma. V usage is TRBV7-6 and J usage is TRBJ1-1; 9 bases align to TRBD1. The source material was PBMCs, sampled before nivolumab (anti-PD-1) treatment. DNA for the CDR3: TGTGCCAGCAGCTCGGGGACAGGGAAAACTGAAGCTTTCTTT. Its protein is CASSSGTGKTEAFF.